Sequencing of this T cell receptor beta chain was carried out in a study of CD8+ T cells in alopecia areata (dated by TCRdb to the late 2010s). Regarding the complete study: Treated patients were enrolled in an open-label pilot trial of oral tofacitinib at 5 to 10 mg twice daily for moderate-to-severe alopecia areata. Tofacitinib was administered for 6 to 18 months, and 6 months of follow-up off drug were then conducted to assess delayed response and recurrence. The SALT score, which quantifies the percentage of affected scalp surface area, was used to measure disease severity in treated patients. In both human patients and the C3H/HeJ mouse model, the study applied high-throughput TCRbeta sequencing to look at T cell clonal expansion in alopecia areata. On the human side, TCRbeta sequencing was run on scalp tissue and on sorted CD4+ and CD8+ peripheral blood T cells from healthy controls and from alopecia areata patients with either patchy or totalis/universalis disease. Tofacitinib-treated patients had biopsies at baseline and at 4 and 24 weeks of treatment, with a later scalp biopsy in several patients. Clonality in the scalp was compared among normal scalp (n=4), patchy alopecia areata scalp (n=8), and alopecia totalis/universalis scalp (n=8). RNA came from the PAXgene miRNA kit for fixed scalp, the miRNeasy kit for PBMCs, and the RNeasy kit for mouse skin. TCRbeta CDR3 regions were amplified by immunoSEQ multiplex PCR using 35 Vbeta forward and 13 Jbeta reverse primers. Broader findings and caveats from the paper: Many expanded lesional clones persisted in scalp and blood during tofacitinib treatment, which may partly explain relapse after stopping treatment. Shared TCR sequences between patients were less evident than in mice, which may be partly attributable to HLA diversity in the patient population. Because the treated cohort was small and had just a single nonresponder, larger studies are needed to establish links between baseline CD8+ expansion and response. Scalp TCR repertoire analysis is complicated because resident alphabeta T cells in normal human skin are also sequenced, whereas mouse skin is dominated by gammadelta T cells. Tofacitinib significantly decreased scalp clonality and the number of expanded CD8+ clones among the top 100 scalp clones. Compared with normal scalp, lesional scalp had higher clonality and more expanded CD8+ clones, particularly in alopecia totalis/universalis, a pattern that suggests antigenic drive.

The time point label here, explained by the study, means: roughly 27 days on oral tofacitinib. Interpreted using the paper, the treatment or condition label stands for: oral pan-JAK inhibitor, 5-10 mg twice daily. Lesional scalp punch biopsies and peripheral blood were collected from alopecia areata patients. PBMCs were separated by density centrifugation and stained for CD3, CD4 and CD8, after which CD4+ and CD8+ T cells were sorted on a FACSAria. This clone was seen only a few times. The antigen this receptor binds is unknown. Per-base qualities were not stored, and no clone one base away is much larger. V is shortened by 1 base, J by 5 bases, and the region joining them spans 14 bases. The CDR1 and CDR2 encoded by the germline V gene are SGHRS and YFSETQ. Including cysteine and phenylalanine, the CDR3 has 15 amino acids. This entry keeps only the CDR3 DNA: 45 bases, framed from base 1. The library was produced with the immunoSEQ multiplex PCR assay. For TCR sequencing, RNA was extracted from every sample and reverse transcribed into cDNA to serve as template. First-strand cDNA was synthesized using SuperScript III with a 2:1 mix of oligo-dT and random hexamers. Amplification bias was assessed with a synthetic immune receptor repertoire, and residual bias was removed computationally. The published analysis was carried out like this. Raw reads were preprocessed for error removal, and CDR3 was defined according to IMGT conventions as running from the conserved cysteine to phenylalanine. Clonality was computed as 1 minus the Shannon entropy, with the entropy normalized by log2 of the number of productive unique TCRs. Whether each scalp clone was CD4 or CD8 was inferred by checking scalp TCRbeta sequences against the CD4 and CD8 repertoires from sorted blood. Not all clones reach the TCRdb copy of this immuneACCESS table, which keeps in-frame sequences only. Checked studies attribute under half of the gap to unresolved V genes and leave the rest unexplained. V and J calls and clone size are given by that table; D and trimming were obtained from the DNA. The sample data list 130,000 or so clones, and around 83% of these were observed just once. The ten largest clones add up to less than 15% of the sample.

Sample: CD8+ T cells sorted from blood, taken at week 4, from a patient treated with tofacitinib. The sequence came from a human donor with alopecia areata. The receptor chain draws on TRBV5-1 and TRBJ2-3; the D gene is perhaps TRBD2, from 6 matching bases. Here the CDR3 is given as CASSLTSSKGDTQYF. DNA sequence: TGCGCCAGCAGCTTGACTAGCTCTAAGGGAGATACGCAGTATTTT.